The 19 T cell receptor beta chains presented below share a single source sample, sequenced in a study of shared clonotypes between healthy human individuals. Libraries were prepared by immunoSEQ multiplex PCR; TCRdb keeps only in-frame clonotypes and omits some of them. The sample lists about 2.3 million clones, more than 80% occurring once. The specimen was naive CD4+ T cells from PBMCs. As for subset: CD45RA+ positively selected. The origin of the receptors is a man between 18 and 29 years old in good health. Some clones in this sample may be carry-over from other donors' samples.

The CDR3 reads CASSPSDRGANTEAFF. CDR3 bases: TGCGCCAGCAGCCCCTCGGACAGGGGGGCGAACACTGAAGCTTTCTTT. The V gene is TRBV5-1, the J gene TRBJ1-1; 10 bases fit TRBD1. V shed 4 bases and J 1 base; nucleotides not matched to a gene: 7. Germline assignment: CDR1 SGHRS and CDR2 YFSETQ. The CDR3 has 16 residues.

This rearrangement joins TRBV18 to TRBJ1-2; unclear D gene. The germline CDR1 and CDR2 sequences are KGHSH and LQKENI. This CDR3 spans 16 amino acids. With 1 base removed from V and 4 bases from J, the gap between germline ends came to 16 bases. CDR3 bases: TGTGCCAGCTCACCACTGAGTTGGGATCTCGCCTATGGCTACACCTTC. Its protein product is CASSPLSWDLAYGYTF.

This chain connects TRBV10-3 to TRBJ1-3; no definite D call. The V and J ends lost 7 bases and 4 bases respectively, with 11 bases between them. The CDR3 covers 13 residues. The V gene's germline CDR1 is ENHRY and CDR2 SYGVKD. The CDR3, as DNA: TGTGCCATCAAGATAGGCGGCGGAAACACCATATATTTT. Translated: CAIKIGGGNTIYF.

The chain combines TRBV5-4 with TRBJ2-3; TRBD1 agrees at 7 bases. J was trimmed by 2 bases and V by 9 bases; bases with no gene match: 18. CDR1 is SGHNT and CDR2 is YYREEE in the germline V gene (reference sequence). The CDR3 has 17 amino acids. The DNA for the CDR3 is TGTGCCACCTCCCTTGGCCGGGACAGCCATCACACAGATACGCAGTATTTT. Its protein is CATSLGRDSHHTDTQYF.

V gene TRBV4-1 combines with J gene TRBJ2-3; D gene uncertain. Germline V lookup: CDR1 MGHRA, CDR2 YSYEKL. The ends were cut back, 4 bases at V and 0 bases at J, with 11 bases in the middle. CDR3 size: 15 residues. The CDR3 here is CASSRTRGSTDTQYF. In nucleotides, the CDR3 is TGCGCCAGCAGCCGAACCCGCGGAAGCACAGATACGCAGTATTTT.

The chain is built from TRBV15 and TRBJ2-2; no clear D gene. In germline, CDR1 is LNHNV, CDR2 YYDKDF (reference sequence). There are 14 residues in the CDR3. V lost 0 bases to trimming and J lost 3 bases, with 5 bases between them. The CDR3 is CATSRDRHTGELFF. CDR3 DNA sequence: TGTGCCACCAGCAGAGATCGGCACACCGGGGAGCTGTTTTTT.

The rearrangement links TRBV4-3 to TRBJ2-3; 7 bases map to TRBD2. Losses at the gene ends were 0 bases for V and 2 bases for J; bases not matched to a gene: 14. The CDR3 covers 19 residues. CDR1 LGHNA and CDR2 YSLEER come from the germline V gene. The CDR3 DNA sequence: TGCGCCAGCAGCCAAGAGAGATCAACTAGCGATGGGTACACAGATACGCAGTATTTT. Translation gives CASSQERSTSDGYTDTQYF.

The rearrangement links TRBV6-5 to TRBJ2-7, with TRBD2 as a possible D gene (5 bases). Germline V CDR1 and CDR2: MNHEY, SVGAGI. Trimming cost V 2 bases and J 0 bases, with 8 bases left between them. This CDR3 has 14 residues. The CDR3 nucleotides are TGTGCCAGCAGTTACGACGGAGGCTCCTACGAGCAGTACTTC. Amino acid sequence: CASSYDGGSYEQYF.

This rearrangement joins TRBV7-9 to TRBJ2-1, with D possibly matching TRBD2 (5 bases). V lost 0 bases to trimming and J lost 8 bases, with 11 bases between them. Per the germline V gene, CDR1 is SEHNR and CDR2 is FQNEAQ (reference sequence). The CDR3 sequence is 14 residues long. CDR3 loop: CASSLAVGSDEQFF. CDR3 sequence (DNA): TGTGCCAGCAGCTTAGCGGTGGGTAGCGATGAGCAGTTCTTC.

The chain uses TRBV6-6 and TRBJ1-5; D is uncertain. Germline V CDR1 and CDR2: MNHNY, SVGAGI (reference sequence). Trimming stripped 6 bases from V and 2 bases from J, with 14 bases between. The CDR3 totals 15 residues. Here the CDR3 DNA reads TGTGCCAGCAGCACTACGGGATACGGCAATCAGCCCCAGCATTTT. It codes for CASSTTGYGNQPQHF.

The rearrangement links TRBV28 to TRBJ2-3; D not resolved. This CDR3 is built from 15 residues. Trimming removed 10 bases at V and 0 bases at J, with 17 bases between. Germline CDR1 reads MDHEN; CDR2 reads SYDVKM. The CDR3 reads CAITSPENSTDTQYF. Here the CDR3 DNA reads TGTGCCATCACGTCCCCGGAGAACAGCACAGATACGCAGTATTTT. The complete variable domain, with remaining parts taken from reference TRBV28 and TRBJ2-3, reads DVKVTQSSRYLVKRTGEKVFLECVQDMDHENMFWYRQDPGLGLRLIYFSYDVKMKEKGDIPEGYSVSREKKERFSLILESASTNQTSMYLCAITSPENSTDTQYFGPGTRLTVL.

This clone was detected once. V usage is TRBV6-4 and J usage is TRBJ1-2, with 7 bases lining up with TRBD1. The germline V gene has CDR1 MRHNA and CDR2 SNTAGT. The CDR3 is 16 residues long. With V trimmed by 0 bases and J by 1 base, 5 bases remained unmatched. CDR3 protein: CASSDSRDRFNYGYTF. The CDR3 DNA reads as TGTGCCAGCAGTGACTCGAGGGACAGATTTAACTATGGCTACACCTTC.

The J gene is TRBJ2-5, the V gene TRBV10-3; D is undetermined. The V and J ends lost 3 bases and 2 bases respectively, with 7 bases between them. The CDR3 extends over 13 amino acids. Per the germline V gene, CDR1 is ENHRY and CDR2 is SYGVKD. The CDR3 sequence: CAISEGYQETQYF. Written as DNA, the CDR3 is TGTGCCATCAGTGAAGGCTATCAAGAGACCCAGTACTTC.

This clone was detected only once. The chain uses TRBV28 and TRBJ2-2; possibly TRBD1 for D (5 bases). The CDR3 contains 13 residues. Germline V gives CDR1 MDHEN, CDR2 SYDVKM. Trimming took off 10 bases at V and 5 bases at J, with 14 bases between the two ends. The CDR3 protein is CANARPGTGELFF. The CDR3 DNA reads as TGTGCCAACGCTAGGCCAGGGACCGGGGAGCTGTTTTTT. Using reference TRBV28 and TRBJ2-2 for the parts outside the CDR3, the full variable domain is DVKVTQSSRYLVKRTGEKVFLECVQDMDHENMFWYRQDPGLGLRLIYFSYDVKMKEKGDIPEGYSVSREKKERFSLILESASTNQTSMYLCANARPGTGELFFGEGSRLTVL.

This clone has only a few counts. This chain links TRBV20-1 with TRBJ1-1, with D tentatively TRBD1 (6 bases). Germline assignment: CDR1 DFQATT and CDR2 SNEGSKA (reference sequence). This CDR3 comprises 10 residues. Between the trimmed V and J ends, which lost 5 bases and 10 bases, there was a span of 11 bases. CDR3 bases: TGCAGTGCTCACAGGGTGGGAGCTTTCTTT. This translates into CSAHRVGAFF.

The chain uses TRBV29-1 and TRBJ2-5; D perhaps matches TRBD2 (6 bases). The CDR3 is 12 amino acids. The V end lost 6 bases, the J end lost 4 bases, and 12 bases lay between the germline ends. Germline CDR1 SQVTM, CDR2 ANQGSEA. The CDR3 reads CSVGPAGETQYF. For the CDR3, the DNA is TGCAGCGTCGGTCCAGCGGGAGAGACCCAGTACTTC. The full variable domain, in which reference TRBV29-1 and TRBJ2-5 provide the parts outside the CDR3, is SAVISQKPSRDICQRGTSLTIQCQVDSQVTMMFWYRQQPGQSLTLIATANQGSEATYESGFVIDKFPISRPNLTFSTLTVSNMSPEDSSIYLCSVGPAGETQYFGPGTRLLVL.

Comments on this clone: Other DNA sequences in this specimen translate into the identical CDR3. The chain employs TRBV28 and TRBJ2-7; possibly TRBD2 for D (6 bases). The V gene lost 2 bases and the J gene lost 3 bases, with 14 bases spanning the gap. The length of the CDR3 is 15 residues. Per the germline V gene, CDR1 is MDHEN and CDR2 is SYDVKM. CDR3 in amino acids: CASSLGGTKSYEQYF. In nucleotides, the CDR3 is TGTGCCAGCAGTTTAGGCGGGACCAAGAGCTACGAGCAGTACTTC.

This clone was observed a handful of times. The sample carries other DNA sequences with the same CDR3. V is TRBV2 and J is TRBJ2-3, with no clear D. CDR3 length: 12 amino acids. Trimming left V 3 bases short and J 4 bases short, with 5 bases between. The germline V gene has CDR1 SNHLY and CDR2 FYNNEI. The CDR3 loop reads CASSDRADTQYF. The CDR3 nucleotides read TGTGCCAGCAGTGACCGGGCAGATACGCAGTATTTT.

The chain is built from TRBV11-2 and TRBJ2-5; D might be TRBD1 or TRBD2, each matching 6 bases. The germline gives CDR1 SGHAT, CDR2 FQNNGV. V was cut by 6 bases and J by 7 bases, with 27 bases left in between. The CDR3 runs to 17 residues. CDR3 nucleotide sequence: TGTGCCAGCAGGCCACTTAGGGGGGACTGGGGAAGAGGGACCCAGTACTTC. Its protein product is CASRPLRGDWGRGTQYF.